What follows are 21 T cell receptor beta chains derived from one specimen sequenced in a study of control samples from healthy donors and cancer patients. Using immunoSEQ multiplex PCR, the repertoire was profiled, and TCRdb retains in-frame clones only, with some absent. The sample lists 150,000 to 200,000 clones; 90% were seen once. Material for sequencing was blood. The receptors shown here come from a woman in her forties or fifties in good health.

The rearrangement uses TRBV9 and TRBJ2-5; possible D gene TRBD2, 6 bases. The germline CDR1 and CDR2 sequences are SGDLS and YYNGEE. Trimming cost V 5 bases and J 2 bases, with 16 bases left between them. This CDR3 is built from 15 residues. Written as DNA, the CDR3 is TGTGCCAGCAGGGCTACGGGGGACGTACAAGAGACCCAGTACTTC. It encodes CASRATGDVQETQYF.

The CDR3 is CASSIGQGPAAGVVQYF. CDR3 sequence (DNA): TGTGCCAGCAGCATCGGACAGGGTCCGGCGGCCGGGGTTGTGCAGTACTTC. The chain recombines TRBV5-5 with TRBJ2-7; 8 bases map to TRBD1. The CDR3 consists of 17 residues. Germline V gives CDR1 SGHKS, CDR2 YYEKEE (reference sequence). V dropped 4 bases and J dropped 9; count of bases not matched to a gene: 21.

The chain combines TRBV2 with TRBJ1-1; no clear D. The V end lost 2 bases, the J end lost 6 bases, and 13 bases lay between the germline ends. This CDR3 is 14 amino acids long. Germline V lookup: CDR1 SNHLY, CDR2 FYNNEI. The CDR3 nucleotides read TGTGCCAGCAGTGAACTGGCGCTTAGGGCTGAAGCTTTCTTT. Amino acids: CASSELALRAEAFF. Variable domain in full (rest from reference TRBV2 and TRBJ1-1): EPEVTQTPSHQVTQMGQEVILRCVPISNHLYFYWYRQILGQKVEFLVSFYNNEISEKSEIFDDQFSVERPDGSNFTLKIRSTKLEDSAMYFCASSELALRAEAFFGQGTRLTVV.

CDR3 DNA sequence: TGTGCCAGCTCTCTCGGACTAGCGGGTCCAGAGACCCAGTACTTC. Translated: CASSLGLAGPETQYF. The genes are TRBV18 and TRBJ2-5; 11 bases are a match to TRBD2. This CDR3 spans 15 amino acids. Germline values: CDR1 KGHSH, CDR2 LQKENI. V lost 6 bases to trimming and J lost 4 bases; unmatched junction nucleotides: 7.

V gene TRBV5-6 combines with J gene TRBJ1-6, with 8 bases lining up with TRBD1. V shed 3 bases and J 6 bases; nucleotides not matched to a gene: 5. This CDR3 is built from 15 residues. From germline, CDR1 is SGHDT and CDR2 YYEEEE. CDR3 region: CASSYGQGGNSPLHF. The CDR3 nucleotides read TGTGCCAGCAGCTACGGACAGGGCGGTAATTCACCCCTCCACTTT.

This rearrangement joins TRBV7-3 to TRBJ2-3; TRBD2 matches at 7 bases. CDR1 and CDR2 from the germline V gene are SGHTA and FQGTGA. The ends lost 5 bases at V and 1 base at J; junction bases unmatched: 6. CDR3 length: 15 amino acids. The CDR3 spells CASSGGGLRTDTQYF. CDR3 sequence (DNA): TGTGCCAGCAGCGGCGGGGGACTACGCACAGATACGCAGTATTTT.

J is TRBJ2-5 and V is TRBV7-6; D gene ambiguous. V dropped 6 bases and J dropped 3 bases, with 17 bases sitting between them. The CDR3 runs to 15 residues. Germline lookup yields CDR1 SGHVS and CDR2 FNYEAQ. The CDR3 loop is CASSVLNGLKETQYF. In DNA, the CDR3 is TGTGCCAGCAGTGTCCTTAACGGCTTAAAAGAGACCCAGTACTTC.

This clone has more than one count but fewer than ten. The rearrangement links TRBV24-1 to TRBJ1-5; TRBD1 agrees at 7 bases. This CDR3 contains 15 residues. Germline CDR1 is KGHDR and CDR2 is SFDVKD. V lost 5 bases and J lost 5; bases outside the gene matches: 8. As DNA, the CDR3 is TGTGCCACCAGTGCCGTGGGACAGCGGGATCAGCCCCAGCATTTT. This sequence encodes CATSAVGQRDQPQHF.

The rearrangement uses TRBV7-8 and TRBJ2-2, with D maybe TRBD1 (6 bases). CDR1 is SGHVS, CDR2 FQNEAQ, per germline. V was shortened by 10 bases and J by 1 base, with 16 bases between the two germline ends. The CDR3 runs 15 residues. The CDR3 loop reads CATRRQERNTGELFF. CDR3 in DNA: TGTGCCACAAGGAGACAGGAAAGGAACACCGGGGAGCTGTTTTTT.

V and J are TRBV5-1 and TRBJ2-4; no definite D call. V lost 4 bases and J lost 8, with 19 bases in between. The CDR3 consists of 15 residues. Looked up from germline, CDR1 is SGHRS and CDR2 is YFSETQ. This CDR3 is CASSPLFTRGYIQYF. DNA for the CDR3: TGCGCCAGCAGCCCCCTCTTTACACGCGGTTACATTCAGTACTTC.

This chain links TRBV12-5 with TRBJ2-1; no firm D call. Per the germline V gene, CDR1 is LGHNT and CDR2 is FRNRAP. V lost 5 bases and J lost 5, with 10 bases in between. The CDR3 is 13 residues long. CDR3 DNA sequence: TGTGCTAGTGGTCTCCAAATGAACAATGAGCAGTTCTTC. This gives the protein CASGLQMNNEQFF.

V and J are TRBV7-8 and TRBJ1-2, with D possibly being TRBD1 (6 bases). V was pared by 0 bases and J by 4 bases, with 9 bases between. This CDR3 spans 14 amino acids. In germline, CDR1 is SGHVS, CDR2 FQNEAQ. This chain's CDR3 is CASSLAEQGYGYTF. The CDR3 nucleotides are TGTGCCAGCAGCTTAGCGGAACAGGGCTATGGCTACACCTTC. Looking up the rest from reference TRBV7-8 and TRBJ1-2 gives the full variable domain: GAGVSQSPRYKVAKRGQDVALRCDPISGHVSLFWYQQALGQGPEFLTYFQNEAQLDKSGLPSDRFFAERPEGSVSTLKIQRTQQEDSAVYLCASSLAEQGYGYTFGSGTRLTVV.

V usage is TRBV9 and J usage is TRBJ2-3; TRBD1 might be the D (6 bases). The germline CDR1 and CDR2 sequences are SGDLS and YYNGEE. The V end was cut by 3 bases, the J end by 1 base, with 12 bases between. The length of the CDR3 is 15 residues. This CDR3 is CASSDHRAGTDTQYF. The CDR3 bases are TGTGCCAGCAGCGACCACAGGGCGGGCACAGATACGCAGTATTTT.

The rearrangement links TRBV6-5 to TRBJ2-6; 7 bases line up with TRBD1. CDR3 length: 13 amino acids. V gave up 11 bases and J gave up 4 bases; unmatched junction bases: 5. Germline V gene lookup returns CDR1 MNHEY and CDR2 SVGAGI. CDR3 DNA sequence: TGTGCCGGATCAGGGGGAGGGGCCAACGTCCTGACTTTC. Translated: CAGSGGGANVLTF.

V and J are TRBV6-1 and TRBJ2-5; 7 bases align to TRBD2. The V segment lost 3 bases and the J segment 4 bases; nucleotides outside the gene matches: 17. The CDR3 contains 18 residues. Germline V gene sequence: CDR1 MNHNS, CDR2 SASEGT. The CDR3 DNA is TGTGCCAGCAGTGAGCTGGGAGTGGGAGGGCCTCCCGGAGAGACCCAGTACTTC. This gives the protein CASSELGVGGPPGETQYF.

The gene calls are TRBV7-2 and TRBJ1-4; D gene unclear. Germline values: CDR1 SGHTA, CDR2 FQGNSA. This CDR3 region has 13 residues. V shed 2 bases and J shed 11 bases, with 12 bases lying between them. CDR3 protein: CASSLQSTGKLFF. CDR3 nucleotides: TGTGCCAGCAGCTTACAATCGACGGGGAAACTGTTTTTT.

This chain links TRBV5-1 with TRBJ2-7; D may be TRBD1 or TRBD2 (6 bases each). V gave up 4 bases and J gave up 2 bases, with 13 bases separating them. This CDR3 comprises 14 residues. The germline gives CDR1 SGHRS, CDR2 YFSETQ. The CDR3 region is CASSPGAGAYEQYF. The CDR3 DNA is TGCGCCAGCAGCCCGGGGGCAGGGGCCTACGAGCAGTACTTC.

This chain joins TRBV7-3 and TRBJ2-5, with 15 bases identical to TRBD2. The J segment lost 4 bases and the V segment lost 5 bases, leaving 8 bases of the junction unmatched. The CDR3 sequence is 17 residues long. The germline V gene encodes CDR1 SGHTA and CDR2 FQGTGA. The CDR3 loop reads CASSRTSGGALRETQYF. CDR3 bases: TGTGCCAGCAGCCGGACTAGCGGGGGGGCCTTACGAGAGACCCAGTACTTC.

The rearrangement links TRBV15 to TRBJ1-2; no clear D gene. V gave up 0 bases and J gave up 1 base, with 9 bases separating them. From germline, CDR1 is LNHNV and CDR2 YYDKDF (reference sequence). The CDR3 is made up of 15 amino acids. CDR3 DNA: TGTGCCACCAGCAGAGATTATCCCCTTAACTATGGCTACACCTTC. Protein product: CATSRDYPLNYGYTF.

V usage is TRBV30 and J usage is TRBJ1-6; perhaps TRBD1 as D (6 bases). V was pared by 0 bases and J by 4 bases, with 10 bases between. The CDR3 spans 15 residues. From germline, CDR1 is GTSNPN and CDR2 SVGIG (reference sequence). CDR3 in amino acids: CAWSVQRGYNSPLHF. The CDR3 nucleotides are TGTGCCTGGAGTGTACAGAGGGGGTATAATTCACCCCTCCACTTT.

J is TRBJ1-3 and V is TRBV11-2; the D gene is possibly TRBD1 (6 bases). Germline CDR1 and CDR2: SGHAT and FQNNGV. V was shortened by 5 bases and J by 1 base, with 15 bases between the two germline ends. The CDR3 is 16 amino acids. CDR3 sequence: CASSLSATGSGNTIYF. The CDR3 DNA reads as TGTGCCAGCAGCCTCTCCGCCACAGGGTCTGGAAACACCATATATTTT. The full variable domain, rest sourced from reference TRBV11-2 and TRBJ1-3, is EAGVAQSPRYKIIEKRQSVAFWCNPISGHATLYWYQQILGQGPKLLIQFQNNGVVDDSQLPKDRFSAERLKGVDSTLKIQPAKLEDSAVYLCASSLSATGSGNTIYFGEGSWLTVV.